A selection of T cell receptor beta chains follows, all from one sample in a study of cytomegalovirus exposure and HLA in healthy donors. Generated by immunoSEQ multiplex PCR, the TCRdb table keeps only in-frame clones and is missing some. Here the sample spans roughly 80,000 clones, less than 85% being singletons. Source material: PBMCs. These receptors all stem from a woman aged 45 to 65 in good health and CMV-seronegative. Each CDR3 is given with its conserved first and last residue. The order of the fields is clone size, D gene, V gene, J gene, CDR3 DNA, CDR3 protein. The D gene is left open where the match is weak. Clone size is stated in some rows and not others, as once, few, many or a class when expanded.

size: NA; D: NA; V: TRBV16; J: TRBJ2-1; DNA: TGTGCCAGCAGCGAGGTCCATGAGCAGTTCTTC; CDR3: CASSEVHEQFF
size: once; D: NA; V: TRBV5-5; J: TRBJ2-6; DNA: TGTGCCAGCAGCCAGGGCCCAGGGGCCTCTGGGGCCAACGTCCTGACTTTC; CDR3: CASSQGPGASGANVLTF
size: NA; D: TRBD1; V: TRBV6-1; J: TRBJ1-3; DNA: TGTGCCAGCAGTGCCTCAGGGGGAGCTGGAAACACCATATATTTT; CDR3: CASSASGGAGNTIYF
size: NA; D: NA; V: TRBV12-2; J: TRBJ1-1; DNA: NA; CDR3: CASRFGRGAFF
size: NA; D: NA; V: TRBV19; J: TRBJ1-6; DNA: TGTGCCAGTAAACCCCGAAACGGGCCCGGGGATAATTCACCCCTCCACTTT; CDR3: CASKPRNGPGDNSPLHF
size: NA; D: TRBD2; V: TRBV7-9; J: TRBJ2-1; DNA: TGTGCCAGCAGCCCCCTTGCCGGGGGGGCCAATGAGCAGTTCTTC; CDR3: CASSPLAGGANEQFF
size: NA; D: TRBD1; V: TRBV4-1; J: TRBJ1-6; DNA: TGCGCCAGCAGCCAAGTCCGGAGGGGGCAGAATTCACCCCTCCACTTT; CDR3: CASSQVRRGQNSPLHF
size: NA; D: TRBD2; V: TRBV7-3; J: TRBJ2-1; DNA: TGTGCCAGCAGCGCCAGCGGGGGGTTCTACAATGAGCAGTTCTTC; CDR3: CASSASGGFYNEQFF
size: NA; D: NA; V: TRBV28; J: TRBJ1-2; DNA: TGTGCCAGCAGGCCCACGATGGGGCTGAGCTATGGCTACACCTTC; CDR3: CASRPTMGLSYGYTF
size: once; D: NA; V: TRBV7-2; J: TRBJ1-1; DNA: TGTGCCAGCAGCTTAGAAGTAGGGGTGAACACTGAAGCTTTCTTT; CDR3: CASSLEVGVNTEAFF
size: NA; D: NA; V: TRBV15; J: TRBJ1-1; DNA: TGTGCCACCAGCAGAAGGGGGTCGAACACTGAAGCTTTCTTT; CDR3: CATSRRGSNTEAFF
size: NA; D: NA; V: TRBV21-1; J: TRBJ1-6; DNA: TGTGCCAGCAGCCCTCGGACAGGGGGCACGAGGGGTCTCCACTTT; CDR3: CASSPRTGGTRGLHF
size: once; D: TRBD1; V: TRBV5-1; J: TRBJ2-7; DNA: TGCGCCAGCAGCCCTACGGGACAGCCGGACTACGAGCAGTACTTC; CDR3: CASSPTGQPDYEQYF
size: NA; D: NA; V: TRBV4-2; J: TRBJ1-5; DNA: TGTGCCAGCAGTCAGGTCGGGCTTGAGGGTCAGCCCCAGCATTTT; CDR3: CASSQVGLEGQPQHF
size: NA; D: NA; V: TRBV5-3; J: TRBJ2-7; DNA: TGTGCCAGAAGCTCCCAAATTTACGAGCAGTACTTC; CDR3: CARSSQIYEQYF
size: NA; D: NA; V: TRBV29-1; J: TRBJ1-1; DNA: TGCAGCGTTGAAGAAGCCCCGGGCACTGAAGCTTTCTTT; CDR3: CSVEEAPGTEAFF
size: NA; D: TRBD1; V: TRBV6-1; J: TRBJ1-3; DNA: TGTGCCAGCAGTGACGGACAGGGAATAGTAGGAAACACCATATATTTT; CDR3: CASSDGQGIVGNTIYF
size: NA; D: NA; V: TRBV19; J: TRBJ1-1; DNA: TGTGCCAGTAGCGGGACATTGAACACTGAAGCTTTCTTT; CDR3: CASSGTLNTEAFF
size: NA; D: NA; V: TRBV7-6; J: TRBJ2-5; DNA: TGTGCCAGCAACCCAGGGACTACGGGGTCTAACAGGGTCGGAGAGACCCAGTACTTC; CDR3: CASNPGTTGSNRVGETQYF
size: NA; D: NA; V: TRBV28; J: TRBJ2-1; DNA: TGTGCCAGTTACGGGCAGGCGGGGAGCTCCTACAATGAGCAGTTCTTC; CDR3: CASYGQAGSSYNEQFF
size: NA; D: TRBD1; V: TRBV11-2; J: TRBJ2-2; DNA: TGTGCCAGCGGAAAGGACAGGGCTGGCACCGGGGAGCTGTTTTTT; CDR3: CASGKDRAGTGELFF
size: NA; D: TRBD1; V: TRBV27; J: TRBJ1-5; DNA: TGTGCCAGCAGTTTATCGCAAGGGGGCGGTCAGCCCCAGCATTTT; CDR3: CASSLSQGGGQPQHF
size: NA; D: NA; V: TRBV2; J: TRBJ1-5; DNA: TGTGCCAGCAGTGGGTCAGGCAGCAATCAGCCCCAGCATTTT; CDR3: CASSGSGSNQPQHF